This T cell receptor (beta chain) came from a study of cytomegalovirus exposure and HLA in healthy donors. Germline assignment: CDR1 SNHLY and CDR2 FYNNEI. This CDR3 comprises 14 residues. J gave up 3 bases and V 2 bases, and 3 bases lay outside the gene matches. PCR used 60 Vbeta primers and 13 Jbeta primers. Assay used: immunoSEQ multiplex PCR; TCRdb lists only in-frame clones, some missing. The repertoire holds about 140,000 clones, with around 79% as singletons. This chain uses TRBV2 with TRBJ2-7; TRBD2 aligns across 8 bases. The specimen sequenced was PBMCs. The sequence came from a woman aged 45-59 years in good health and CMV-seropositive. The chain's CDR3 is CASSETGLVYEQYF. DNA of the CDR3: TGTGCCAGCAGTGAAACGGGACTAGTCTACGAGCAGTACTTC.